A single sample gave rise to the 13 T cell receptor beta chains below, sequenced in a study of T cell clones after liver transplantation. TCRdb keeps only in-frame clones here, not all; method: immunoSEQ multiplex PCR. The table records about 20,000 clones, roughly nine tenths of them present only once. Sequencing was performed on CD8+ T cells from blood, taken 46 months after liver transplant. The receptors here all came from a human patient who received a liver transplant. Certain T cells may be donor cells from the graft.

By sample share, this clone is medium-sized. J is TRBJ2-2 and V is TRBV5-8; 7 bases are shared with TRBD1. Germline V gene data show CDR1 as SGHTS and CDR2 as YDEGEE. The CDR3 runs 19 residues. V shed 0 bases, J shed 5 bases, and the junction held 16 bases outside the gene matches. The CDR3 region is CASSLGAVFVQGLTGELFF. The CDR3 DNA reads TGTGCCAGCAGCTTGGGGGCAGTCTTCGTACAGGGGCTTACCGGGGAGCTGTTTTTT.

V usage is TRBV28 and J usage is TRBJ1-4; no definite D call. Germline CDR1 reads MDHEN; CDR2 reads SYDVKM. Trimming pared 3 bases from V and 1 base from J, leaving 9 bases between. This CDR3 has 15 residues. The CDR3 coding sequence is TGTGCCAGCAGTTTTAGAGGGCTAACTAATGAAAAACTGTTTTTT. It yields the protein CASSFRGLTNEKLFF. Full variable domain (outside the CDR3, taken from reference TRBV28 and TRBJ1-4): DVKVTQSSRYLVKRTGEKVFLECVQDMDHENMFWYRQDPGLGLRLIYFSYDVKMKEKGDIPEGYSVSREKKERFSLILESASTNQTSMYLCASSFRGLTNEKLFFGSGTQLSVL.

The rearrangement uses TRBV28 and TRBJ2-7; no definite D call. Trimming stripped 4 bases from V and 0 bases from J, with 10 bases between. The CDR3 consists of 14 residues. Germline loops: CDR1 MDHEN, CDR2 SYDVKM. DNA for the CDR3: TGTGCCAGCAGTTCCCAATGGAGCTCCTACGAGCAGTACTTC. It translates to CASSSQWSSYEQYF.

V gene TRBV28 combines with J gene TRBJ2-1, with 8 bases identical to TRBD2. The CDR3 consists of 14 residues. V dropped 3 bases and J dropped 5; count of bases not matched to a gene: 3. CDR1 MDHEN and CDR2 SYDVKM come from the germline V gene. The CDR3 DNA reads TGTGCCAGCAGTTTCGCGGGGGGCAACAATGAGCAGTTCTTC. Translating gives CASSFAGGNNEQFF.

The chain carries TRBV7-2 and TRBJ1-1; the D is unclear. Trimming removed 2 bases at V and 8 bases at J, with 6 bases between. Germline assignment: CDR1 SGHTA and CDR2 FQGNSA. The CDR3 is 11 amino acids. In nucleotides, the CDR3 is TGTGCCAGCAGCTTACCTCCCGAAGCTTTCTTT. Its protein is CASSLPPEAFF.

The chain combines TRBV29-1 with TRBJ1-2; 9 bases match TRBD1. Germline CDR1 and CDR2: SQVTM and ANQGSEA. V was clipped by 6 bases and J by 4 bases; unmatched bases: 0. The CDR3 loop spans 11 amino acids. The CDR3 here is CSVDRGYGYTF. The CDR3 DNA is TGCAGCGTGGACAGGGGCTATGGCTACACCTTC. Variable domain in full (rest from reference TRBV29-1 and TRBJ1-2): SAVISQKPSRDICQRGTSLTIQCQVDSQVTMMFWYRQQPGQSLTLIATANQGSEATYESGFVIDKFPISRPNLTFSTLTVSNMSPEDSSIYLCSVDRGYGYTFGSGTRLTVV.

The J gene is TRBJ1-5, the V gene TRBV6-5; weak D call: TRBD1 (6 bases). CDR1 is MNHEY, CDR2 SVGAGI, per germline. This CDR3 spans 14 amino acids. The germline V and J ends were trimmed by 6 bases and 4 bases, with 13 bases remaining between them. CDR3 amino acids: CASSLTGLNQPQHF. For the CDR3, the DNA is TGTGCCAGCAGCCTGACAGGCCTTAATCAGCCCCAGCATTTT.

This rearrangement joins TRBV9 to TRBJ2-5, with D possibly matching TRBD1 (6 bases). Trimming removed 1 base at V and 0 bases at J, with 7 bases between. Germline V gene lookup returns CDR1 SGDLS and CDR2 YYNGEE. The CDR3 covers 14 residues. The CDR3 DNA follows: TGTGCCAGCAGCGTATGGGACAACCAAGAGACCCAGTACTTC. This codes for CASSVWDNQETQYF.

The CDR3 sequence: CASSMGQLAKNIQYF. CDR3 nucleotides: TGTGCCAGTAGTATGGGACAGTTAGCCAAAAACATTCAGTACTTC. The rearrangement joins TRBV19 to TRBJ2-4; TRBD1 agrees at 7 bases. The J segment lost 0 bases and the V segment lost 3 bases, leaving 2 bases of the junction unmatched. The V gene's germline CDR1 is LNHDA and CDR2 SQIVND (reference sequence). The CDR3 totals 15 residues. The variable domain in full, completed from reference TRBV19 and TRBJ2-4, reads DGGITQSPKYLFRKEGQNVTLSCEQNLNHDAMYWYRQDPGQGLRLIYYSQIVNDFQKGDIAEGYSVSREKKESFPLTVTSAQKNPTAFYLCASSMGQLAKNIQYFGAGTRLSVL.

In DNA, the CDR3 is TGTGCCAGCAGTATGGTACGGGAGAACACTGAAGCTTTCTTT. Its translation: CASSMVRENTEAFF. V gene TRBV27 combines with J gene TRBJ1-1; no clear D gene. The germline V gene encodes CDR1 MNHEY and CDR2 SMNVEV (reference sequence). The CDR3 has 14 residues. Trimming took off 5 bases at V and 1 base at J, with 11 bases between the two ends.

The CDR3 loop reads CASSQALQSSTDTQYF. CDR3 sequence (DNA): TGCGCCAGCAGCCAAGCGTTACAGTCTAGCACAGATACGCAGTATTTT. The chain has TRBV4-1 and TRBJ2-3; D not resolved. There are 16 residues in the CDR3. V dropped 1 base and J dropped 0 bases, with 11 bases sitting between them. CDR1 is MGHRA and CDR2 is YSYEKL in the germline V gene.

This rearrangement joins TRBV27 to TRBJ1-2; D perhaps matches TRBD1 (5 bases). Trimming shortened V by 0 bases and J by 4 bases, and 9 bases separated the two germline ends. The CDR3 runs to 14 residues. Germline-derived CDR1 and CDR2 are MNHEY and SMNVEV (reference sequence). CDR3 amino acids: CASSLSIRGYGYTF. The CDR3 nucleotides are TGTGCCAGCAGTTTATCGATTAGGGGCTATGGCTACACCTTC.

This chain uses TRBV5-8 with TRBJ2-1; 7 nucleotides align to TRBD2. CDR3 length equals 16 residues. V gave up 0 bases and J gave up 4 bases; unmatched junction bases: 7. Germline values: CDR1 SGHTS, CDR2 YDEGEE. The CDR3 is CASSLAPAGFYNEQFF. The DNA of the CDR3 is TGTGCCAGCAGCTTGGCCCCAGCGGGATTTTACAATGAGCAGTTCTTC.